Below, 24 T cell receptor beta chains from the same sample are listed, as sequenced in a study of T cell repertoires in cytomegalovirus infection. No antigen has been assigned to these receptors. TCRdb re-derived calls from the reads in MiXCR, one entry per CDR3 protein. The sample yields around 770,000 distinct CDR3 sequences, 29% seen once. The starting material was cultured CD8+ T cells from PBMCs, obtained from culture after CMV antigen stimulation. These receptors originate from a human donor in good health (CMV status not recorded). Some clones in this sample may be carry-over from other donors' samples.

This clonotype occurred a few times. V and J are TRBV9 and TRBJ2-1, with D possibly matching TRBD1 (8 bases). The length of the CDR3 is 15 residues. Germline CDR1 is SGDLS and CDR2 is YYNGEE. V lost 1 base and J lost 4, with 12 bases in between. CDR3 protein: CASSVNRGGYNEQFF. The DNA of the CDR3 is TGTGCCAGCAGCGTAAACAGGGGGGGTTACAATGAGCAGTTCTTC.

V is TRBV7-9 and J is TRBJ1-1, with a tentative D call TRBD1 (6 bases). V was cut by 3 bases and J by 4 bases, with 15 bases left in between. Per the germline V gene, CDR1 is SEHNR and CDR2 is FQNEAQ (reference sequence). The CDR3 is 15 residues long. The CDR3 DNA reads TGTGCCAGCAGCTTTATCGGGGGCGAGGTCACTGAAGCTTTCTTT. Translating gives CASSFIGGEVTEAFF.

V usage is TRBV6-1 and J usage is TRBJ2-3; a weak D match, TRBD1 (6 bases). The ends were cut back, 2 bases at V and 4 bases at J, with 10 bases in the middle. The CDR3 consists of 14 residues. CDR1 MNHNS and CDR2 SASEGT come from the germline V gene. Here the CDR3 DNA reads TGTGCCAGCAGTGAATACAGGGCCTCAGATACGCAGTATTTT. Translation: CASSEYRASDTQYF.

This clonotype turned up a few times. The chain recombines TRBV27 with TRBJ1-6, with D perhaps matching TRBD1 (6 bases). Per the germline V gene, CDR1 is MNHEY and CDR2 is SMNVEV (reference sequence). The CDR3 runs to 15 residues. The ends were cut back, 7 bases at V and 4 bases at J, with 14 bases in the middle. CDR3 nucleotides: TGTGCCAGCAACCCAGGGGAAGGGTATAATTCACCCCTCCACTTT. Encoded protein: CASNPGEGYNSPLHF.

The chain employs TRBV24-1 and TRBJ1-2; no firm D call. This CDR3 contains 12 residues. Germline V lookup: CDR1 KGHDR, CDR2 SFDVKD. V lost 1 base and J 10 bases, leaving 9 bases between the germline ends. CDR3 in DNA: TGTGCCACCAGTGATTTATACTCTTTCTACACCTTC. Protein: CATSDLYSFYTF.

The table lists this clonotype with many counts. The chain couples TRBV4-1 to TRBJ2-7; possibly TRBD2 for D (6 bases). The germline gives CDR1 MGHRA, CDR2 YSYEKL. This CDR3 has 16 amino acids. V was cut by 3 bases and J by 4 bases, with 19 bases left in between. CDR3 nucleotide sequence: TGCGCCAGCAGCCATGTAAGATGGCGGGGTCCGTACGAGCAGTACTTC. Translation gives CASSHVRWRGPYEQYF.

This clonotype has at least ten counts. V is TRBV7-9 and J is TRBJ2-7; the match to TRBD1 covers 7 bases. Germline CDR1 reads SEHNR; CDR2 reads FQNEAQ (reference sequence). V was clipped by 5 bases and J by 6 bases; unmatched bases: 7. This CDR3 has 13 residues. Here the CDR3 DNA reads TGTGCCAGCAGCCCTCAGAACAGGGGCGAGCAGTACGTC. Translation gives CASSPQNRGEQYV.

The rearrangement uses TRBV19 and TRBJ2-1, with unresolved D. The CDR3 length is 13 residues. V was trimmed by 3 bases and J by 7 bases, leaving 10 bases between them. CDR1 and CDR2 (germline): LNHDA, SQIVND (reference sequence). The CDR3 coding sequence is TGTGCCAGTAGTATTTTCTTTGGGAATGAGCAGTTCTTC. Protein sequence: CASSIFFGNEQFF. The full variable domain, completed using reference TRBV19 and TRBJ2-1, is DGGITQSPKYLFRKEGQNVTLSCEQNLNHDAMYWYRQDPGQGLRLIYYSQIVNDFQKGDIAEGYSVSREKKESFPLTVTSAQKNPTAFYLCASSIFFGNEQFFGPGTRLTVL.

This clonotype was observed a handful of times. This chain's CDR3 is CSVEWTSGTYNEQFF. The CDR3 nucleotides read TGCAGCGTTGAGTGGACTAGCGGAACCTACAATGAGCAGTTCTTC. The V and J genes are TRBV29-1 and TRBJ2-1, with 10 bases lining up with TRBD2. The CDR3 sequence is 15 residues long. Losses at the gene ends were 3 bases for V and 2 bases for J; bases not matched to a gene: 4. CDR1 SQVTM and CDR2 ANQGSEA come from the germline V gene.

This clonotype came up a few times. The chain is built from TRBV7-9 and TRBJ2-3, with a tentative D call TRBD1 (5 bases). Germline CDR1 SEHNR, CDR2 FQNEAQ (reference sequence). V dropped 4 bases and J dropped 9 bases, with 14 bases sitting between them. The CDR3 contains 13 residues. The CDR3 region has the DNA TGTGCCAGCAGCTCCAGGGTAGTTGCCACGCAGTATTTT. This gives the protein CASSSRVVATQYF.

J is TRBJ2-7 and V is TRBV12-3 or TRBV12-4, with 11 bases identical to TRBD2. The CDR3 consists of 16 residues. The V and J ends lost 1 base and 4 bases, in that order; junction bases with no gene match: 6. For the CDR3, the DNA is TGTGCCAGCAGTTTAGGGGCCGGGACTAGCGGTTACGAGCAGTACGTC. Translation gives CASSLGAGTSGYEQYV.

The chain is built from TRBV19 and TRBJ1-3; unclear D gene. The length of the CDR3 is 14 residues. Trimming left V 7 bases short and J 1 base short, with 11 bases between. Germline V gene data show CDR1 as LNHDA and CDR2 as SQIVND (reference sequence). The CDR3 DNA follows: TGTGCCAGTACCACGGCCGGATCTGGAAACACCATATATTTT. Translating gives CASTTAGSGNTIYF.

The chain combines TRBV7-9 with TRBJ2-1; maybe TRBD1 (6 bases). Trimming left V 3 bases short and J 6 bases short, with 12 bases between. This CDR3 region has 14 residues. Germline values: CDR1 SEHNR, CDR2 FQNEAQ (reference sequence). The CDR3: CASSFPRGINEQFF. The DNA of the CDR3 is TGTGCCAGCAGCTTTCCCAGGGGAATCAATGAGCAGTTCTTC.

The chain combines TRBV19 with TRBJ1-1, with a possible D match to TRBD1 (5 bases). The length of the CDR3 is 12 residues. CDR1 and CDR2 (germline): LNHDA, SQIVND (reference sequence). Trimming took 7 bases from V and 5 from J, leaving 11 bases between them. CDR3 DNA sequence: TGTGCCAGTATAGATTGGGGGACTGAAGCTTTCTTT. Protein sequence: CASIDWGTEAFF. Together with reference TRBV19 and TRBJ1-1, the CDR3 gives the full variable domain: DGGITQSPKYLFRKEGQNVTLSCEQNLNHDAMYWYRQDPGQGLRLIYYSQIVNDFQKGDIAEGYSVSREKKESFPLTVTSAQKNPTAFYLCASIDWGTEAFFGQGTRLTVV.

This chain's CDR3 is CASSTFPGPNEKLFF. CDR3 coding DNA: TGTGCCAGCAGCACCTTTCCGGGACCTAATGAAAAACTGTTTTTT. This chain joins TRBV5-4 and TRBJ1-4, with D perhaps matching TRBD1 (5 bases). The CDR3 runs to 15 residues. V lost 4 bases to trimming and J lost 3 bases, with 13 bases between them. CDR1 and CDR2 (germline): SGHNT, YYREEE (reference sequence). Supplemented by reference TRBV5-4 and TRBJ1-4, the full variable domain reads ETGVTQSPTHLIKTRGQQVTLRCSSQSGHNTVSWYQQALGQGPQFIFQYYREEENGRGNFPPRFSGLQFPNYSSELNVNALELDDSALYLCASSTFPGPNEKLFFGSGTQLSVL.

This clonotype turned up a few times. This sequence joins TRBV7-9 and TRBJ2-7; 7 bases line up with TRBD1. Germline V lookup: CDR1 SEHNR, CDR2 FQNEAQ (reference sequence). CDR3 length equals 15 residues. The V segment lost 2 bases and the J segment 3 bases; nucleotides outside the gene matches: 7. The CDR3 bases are TGTGCCAGCAGCTTAACTACAGGGGTGCTCTACGAGCAGTACTTC. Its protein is CASSLTTGVLYEQYF.

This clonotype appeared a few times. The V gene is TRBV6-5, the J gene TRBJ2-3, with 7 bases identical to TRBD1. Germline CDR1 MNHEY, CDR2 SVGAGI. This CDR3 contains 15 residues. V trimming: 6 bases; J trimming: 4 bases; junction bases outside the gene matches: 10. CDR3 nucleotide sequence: TGTGCCAGCAGCCCCGGAGGTCAGGGGGCAGATACGCAGTATTTT. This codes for CASSPGGQGADTQYF.

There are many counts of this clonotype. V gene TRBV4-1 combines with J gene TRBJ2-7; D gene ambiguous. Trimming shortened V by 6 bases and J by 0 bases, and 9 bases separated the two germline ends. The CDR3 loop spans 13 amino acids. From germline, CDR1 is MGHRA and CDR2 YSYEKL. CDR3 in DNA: TGCGCCAGCAGTCGCGCGGACTCCTACGAGCAGTACTTC. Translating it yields CASSRADSYEQYF.

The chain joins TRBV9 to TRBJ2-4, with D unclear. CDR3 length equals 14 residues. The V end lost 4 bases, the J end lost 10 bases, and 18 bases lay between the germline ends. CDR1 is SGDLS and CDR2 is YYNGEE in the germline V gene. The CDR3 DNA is TGTGCCAGCAGCTCCCCCGGCGACCCCGGGATTCAGTACTTC. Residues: CASSSPGDPGIQYF.

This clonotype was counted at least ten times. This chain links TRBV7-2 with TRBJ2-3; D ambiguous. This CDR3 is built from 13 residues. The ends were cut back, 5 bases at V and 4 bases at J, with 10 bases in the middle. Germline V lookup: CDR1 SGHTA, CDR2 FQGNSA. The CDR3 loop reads CASSPLGPDTQYF. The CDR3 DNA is TGTGCCAGCAGCCCTCTTGGCCCAGATACGCAGTATTTT.

CDR3: CASITLLGQGGGYTF. Written as DNA, the CDR3 is TGTGCCAGCATTACCCTTCTAGGACAGGGGGGTGGCTACACCTTC. The rearrangement links TRBV28 to TRBJ1-2; 10 nucleotides agree with TRBD1. The J segment lost 7 bases and the V segment lost 7 bases, leaving 12 bases of the junction unmatched. In germline, CDR1 is MDHEN, CDR2 SYDVKM. The CDR3 spans 15 residues.

The CDR3 region is CASSFGGGQGGGTQYF. Here the CDR3 DNA reads TGTGCCAGCAGCTTCGGGGGGGGACAGGGAGGGGGTACGCAGTATTTT. The V gene is TRBV7-8, the J gene TRBJ2-3; perhaps TRBD1 as D (9 bases). V dropped 3 bases and J dropped 8 bases, with 21 bases sitting between them. Germline values: CDR1 SGHVS, CDR2 FQNEAQ. This CDR3 region has 16 residues.

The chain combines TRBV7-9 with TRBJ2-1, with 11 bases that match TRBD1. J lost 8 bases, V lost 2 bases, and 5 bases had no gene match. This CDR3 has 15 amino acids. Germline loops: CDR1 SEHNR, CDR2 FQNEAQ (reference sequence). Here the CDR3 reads CASSLRDRGFYEQFF. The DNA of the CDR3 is TGTGCCAGCAGCTTAAGGGACAGGGGGTTTTATGAGCAGTTCTTC.

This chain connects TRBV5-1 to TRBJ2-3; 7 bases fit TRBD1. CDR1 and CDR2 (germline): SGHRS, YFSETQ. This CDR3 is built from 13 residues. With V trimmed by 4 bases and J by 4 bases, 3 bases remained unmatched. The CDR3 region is CASSPDRPDTQYF. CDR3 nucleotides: TGCGCCAGCAGCCCGGACAGGCCAGATACGCAGTATTTT.